Each of the 21 T cell receptor beta chains below was sequenced from the same sample in a study of blood T cell repertoires in COVID-19. Generated by immunoSEQ multiplex PCR, the TCRdb table keeps only in-frame clones and is missing some. This sample has a few hundred thousand clones, with 75% to 90% found just once. Source material: PBMCs or T cells enriched from blood (not recorded which). The receptors here all came from a man aged 25-40 years who had recovered from COVID-19.

A note on this clone: The same CDR3 can be traced to other DNA sequences in this sample. The rearrangement links TRBV5-1 to TRBJ1-3; D is uncertain. This CDR3 contains 14 residues. V shed 4 bases and J shed 0 bases, with 8 bases lying between them. Looked up from germline, CDR1 is SGHRS and CDR2 is YFSETQ. CDR3 bases: TGCGCCAGCAGCCCCGGGAGCTCTGGAAACACCATATATTTT. Protein sequence: CASSPGSSGNTIYF.

The chain has TRBV14 and TRBJ1-3; D is uncertain. The CDR3 loop spans 14 amino acids. V was pared by 4 bases and J by 0 bases, with 7 bases between. From germline, CDR1 is SGHDN and CDR2 FVKESK. CDR3 DNA sequence: TGTGCCAGCAGCCTACAGATCTCTGGAAACACCATATATTTT. Translated: CASSLQISGNTIYF.

J is TRBJ1-4 and V is TRBV11-2; D unresolved. CDR3 length equals 15 residues. Germline CDR1 is SGHAT and CDR2 is FQNNGV. V shed 0 bases and J shed 4 bases, with 9 bases lying between them. The CDR3 reads CASSLEEASNEKLFF. CDR3 coding DNA: TGTGCCAGCAGCTTAGAGGAAGCGAGTAATGAAAAACTGTTTTTT.

The chain has TRBV30 and TRBJ1-2; 7 nucleotides align to TRBD1. J was trimmed by 1 base and V by 2 bases; bases with no gene match: 4. In germline, CDR1 is GTSNPN, CDR2 SVGIG (reference sequence). There are 14 residues in the CDR3. In nucleotides, the CDR3 is TGTGCCTGGAGTCGGGACAGACGTAACTATGGCTACACCTTC. Its translation: CAWSRDRRNYGYTF.

This chain links TRBV30 with TRBJ1-3; D not resolved. The CDR3 spans 15 residues. Trimming took off 5 bases at V and 0 bases at J, with 14 bases between the two ends. The germline gives CDR1 GTSNPN, CDR2 SVGIG (reference sequence). The CDR3 DNA reads as TGTGCCTGGGCCCACTATGCCGGCTCTGGAAACACCATATATTTT. Protein sequence: CAWAHYAGSGNTIYF.

This sequence joins TRBV5-1 and TRBJ1-2; D is possibly TRBD1 (5 bases). The V and J ends lost 4 bases and 3 bases respectively, with 16 bases between them. Per the germline V gene, CDR1 is SGHRS and CDR2 is YFSETQ. There are 15 residues in the CDR3. This CDR3 reads CASSQGATVYYGYTF. The CDR3 DNA follows: TGCGCCAGCAGCCAAGGCGCGACAGTATACTATGGCTACACCTTC.

This clone was detected only a few times. The chain is built from TRBV7-2 and TRBJ1-2, with TRBD1 identical over 7 bases. Germline lookup yields CDR1 SGHTA and CDR2 FQGNSA. This CDR3 has 15 residues. After removal of 2 bases from V and 7 bases from J, the junction contained 10 bases not matched to a gene. The CDR3 DNA reads TGTGCCAGCAGCTTACTAACGGGACAGAGGGGTGGCTACACCTTC. Encoded protein: CASSLLTGQRGGYTF. The full variable domain, in which reference TRBV7-2 and TRBJ1-2 provide the parts outside the CDR3, is GAGVSQSPSNKVTEKGKDVELRCDPISGHTALYWYRQSLGQGLEFLIYFQGNSAPDKSGLPSDRFSAERTGGSVSTLTIQRTQQEDSAVYLCASSLLTGQRGGYTFGSGTRLTVV.

J is TRBJ2-1 and V is TRBV7-6, with unresolved D. The germline V gene encodes CDR1 SGHVS and CDR2 FNYEAQ. The CDR3 length is 15 residues. V gave up 5 bases and J gave up 8 bases, with 19 bases separating them. The CDR3 loop is CASSRSSVGVYEQFF. As DNA, the CDR3 is TGTGCCAGCAGCCGATCTAGTGTCGGCGTCTATGAGCAGTTCTTC. Looking up the rest from reference TRBV7-6 and TRBJ2-1 gives the full variable domain: GAGVSQSPRYKVTKRGQDVALRCDPISGHVSLYWYRQALGQGPEFLTYFNYEAQQDKSGLPNDRFSAERPEGSISTLTIQRTEQRDSAMYRCASSRSSVGVYEQFFGPGTRLTVL.

The genes are TRBV10-3 and TRBJ2-5, with a possible D match to TRBD2 (5 bases). V lost 11 bases and J 0 bases, leaving 13 bases between the germline ends. CDR3 length: 13 residues. CDR1 is ENHRY and CDR2 is SYGVKD in the germline V gene. The CDR3, as DNA: TGTGCCCTCCTCCCGGACTACCAAGAGACCCAGTACTTC. This codes for CALLPDYQETQYF.

The gene calls are TRBV3-1 (or the pseudogene TRBV3-2) and TRBJ2-5, with a tentative D call TRBD2 (6 bases). This CDR3 is 14 amino acids long. The germline gives CDR1 LGHDT, CDR2 YNNKEL (reference sequence). V was cut by 4 bases and J by 2 bases, with 11 bases left in between. The CDR3 protein is CASSRLGLQETQYF. CDR3 nucleotide sequence: TGTGCCAGCAGCCGACTGGGACTTCAAGAGACCCAGTACTTC.

This sequence joins TRBV6-4 and TRBJ2-1; D gene uncertain. V lost 0 bases and J lost 15, with 15 bases in between. This CDR3 is built from 13 residues. Germline-derived CDR1 and CDR2 are MRHNA and SNTAGT. The CDR3 DNA follows: TGTGCCAGCAGTGACTCCACCCACAGTCTTCCGTTCTTC. Protein: CASSDSTHSLPFF.

The chain recombines TRBV5-1 with TRBJ2-5; maybe TRBD1 (5 bases). Germline V gene data show CDR1 as SGHRS and CDR2 as YFSETQ. The V end lost 3 bases, the J end lost 4 bases, and 19 bases lay between the germline ends. The CDR3 is 16 amino acids. DNA of the CDR3: TGCGCCAGCAGCTCTAATAGAGAAGGGGTGGGAGAGACCCAGTACTTC. Its translation: CASSSNREGVGETQYF.

This clone has a count of ten or more. The chain recombines TRBV6-4 with TRBJ2-5; D is uncertain. Germline V lookup: CDR1 MRHNA, CDR2 SNTAGT. This CDR3 comprises 14 residues. V gave up 6 bases and J gave up 5 bases, with 16 bases separating them. The CDR3: CASSPSPGVETQYF. In DNA, the CDR3 is TGTGCCAGCAGCCCTTCTCCCGGAGTGGAGACCCAGTACTTC.

As DNA, the CDR3 is TGCGCCAGCAGCCAAGAACCGGCAGGGGGGAATAATCACGAGCAGTACTTC. Amino acids: CASSQEPAGGNNHEQYF. The chain uses TRBV4-1 and TRBJ2-7; perhaps TRBD1 as D (7 bases). Germline assignment: CDR1 MGHRA and CDR2 YSYEKL. The ends were cut back, 0 bases at V and 5 bases at J, with 20 bases in the middle. The CDR3 contains 17 residues.

The chain is built from TRBV7-2 and TRBJ1-5; D ambiguous. The CDR3 length is 16 residues. Trimming stripped 5 bases from V and 2 bases from J, with 16 bases between. CDR1 and CDR2 from the germline V gene are SGHTA and FQGNSA. The DNA for the CDR3 is TGTGCCAGCAGCCCGAACGGGAATAAAGGCAATCAGCCCCAGCATTTT. Amino acid sequence: CASSPNGNKGNQPQHF.

The V gene is TRBV15, the J gene TRBJ1-4; 8 bases are shared with TRBD1. The length of the CDR3 is 14 residues. The V gene's germline CDR1 is LNHNV and CDR2 YYDKDF (reference sequence). After removal of 2 bases from V and 8 bases from J, the junction contained 4 bases not matched to a gene. The CDR3 reads CATSRNTGGEKLFF. In nucleotides, the CDR3 is TGTGCCACCAGCAGAAATACAGGGGGAGAAAAACTGTTTTTT.

The V call is TRBV10-3, the J call TRBJ2-1, with 9 positions matching TRBD2. CDR3 length equals 15 residues. The J segment lost 8 bases and the V segment lost 6 bases, leaving 11 bases of the junction unmatched. Germline V lookup: CDR1 ENHRY, CDR2 SYGVKD. CDR3 loop: CAISPGLALVHEQFF. The CDR3 DNA reads as TGTGCCATCAGCCCGGGACTAGCACTCGTCCATGAGCAGTTCTTC.

The J gene is TRBJ2-7, the V gene TRBV7-2; 10 bases align to TRBD1. The germline gives CDR1 SGHTA, CDR2 FQGNSA. CDR3 length equals 14 residues. V lost 4 bases to trimming and J lost 3 bases; unmatched junction nucleotides: 3. CDR3 nucleotide sequence: TGTGCCAGCAGCTGGACAGGGGGAAACTACGAGCAGTACTTC. Translated, it gives CASSWTGGNYEQYF.

The gene calls are TRBV2 and TRBJ2-7, with 7 nucleotides matching TRBD1. The CDR3 length is 13 residues. Germline CDR1 and CDR2: SNHLY and FYNNEI. With V trimmed by 7 bases and J by 2 bases, 5 bases remained unmatched. CDR3: CASKRDSTYEQYF. CDR3 nucleotides: TGTGCCAGCAAGAGGGACAGCACCTACGAGCAGTACTTC.

V usage is TRBV4-2 and J usage is TRBJ2-5, with a possible D match to TRBD2 (5 bases). The CDR3 runs to 16 residues. Germline V CDR1 and CDR2: LGHNA, YNFKEQ. V lost 3 bases and J lost 2, with 16 bases in between. The CDR3 reads CASSQGSSVIQETQYF. CDR3 DNA: TGTGCCAGCAGCCAGGGGAGTAGCGTCATACAAGAGACCCAGTACTTC.

The chain links TRBV10-1 to TRBJ1-1; D gene ambiguous. Trimming stripped 6 bases from V and 0 bases from J, with 8 bases between. The CDR3 is 13 residues long. Germline lookup yields CDR1 WNHNN and CDR2 SYGVQD (reference sequence). The CDR3 protein is CASRQSLNTEAFF. The CDR3 DNA reads TGCGCCAGCAGGCAGTCGCTGAACACTGAAGCTTTCTTT.